The present T cell receptor (beta chain) was sequenced within a study of T cells after yellow fever vaccination. Study-level background: CD3, CD45RA, CCR7 and CD95 defined the sorted EM, EMRA, CM and Tscm memory subsets. Broader study findings: Only a minor proportion of clonotypes was detected across both CD4 and CD8 compartments.

Many counts were recorded for this clonotype. This CDR3 contains 15 residues. The germline CDR1 and CDR2 sequences are SQVTM and ANQGSEA. V lost 6 bases and J lost 1; bases outside the gene matches: 6. As TCR cDNA was made by 5'RACE template switching, a universal primer site and UMIs were added. TCRdb called the 5' RACE reads again in MiXCR, with one record for every CDR3 protein. The sample lists 40,000 to 50,000 distinct CDR3 sequences, 6% to 7% occurring once. Here the sequenced sample was PBMCs, either bulk or a sorted T-cell subset (CD4+, CD8+, memory, or dextramer-sorted; not recorded which), taken 45 days after the yellow fever booster vaccination. This clonotype originated in a man aged 30 to 39 who received the YFV17D yellow fever vaccine. The V and J genes are TRBV29-1 and TRBJ2-3, with 11 bases matching TRBD2. CDR3 amino acids: CSVSGTSGGTDTQYF. The CDR3 DNA follows: TGCAGCGTGAGCGGGACTAGCGGAGGCACAGATACGCAGTATTTT.